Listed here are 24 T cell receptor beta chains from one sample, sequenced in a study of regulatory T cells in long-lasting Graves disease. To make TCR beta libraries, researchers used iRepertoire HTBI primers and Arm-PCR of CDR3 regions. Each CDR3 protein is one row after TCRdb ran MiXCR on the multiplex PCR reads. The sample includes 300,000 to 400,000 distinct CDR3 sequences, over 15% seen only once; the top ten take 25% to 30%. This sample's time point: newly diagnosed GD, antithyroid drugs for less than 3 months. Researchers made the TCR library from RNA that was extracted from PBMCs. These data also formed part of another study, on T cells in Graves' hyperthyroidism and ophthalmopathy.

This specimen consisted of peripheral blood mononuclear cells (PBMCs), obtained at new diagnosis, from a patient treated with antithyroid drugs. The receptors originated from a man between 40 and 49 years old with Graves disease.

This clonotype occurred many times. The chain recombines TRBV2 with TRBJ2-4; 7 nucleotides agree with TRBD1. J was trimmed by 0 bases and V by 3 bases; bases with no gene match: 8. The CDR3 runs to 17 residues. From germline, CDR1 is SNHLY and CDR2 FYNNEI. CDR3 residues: CASSDDRDSIAKNIQYF. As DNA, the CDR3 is TGTGCCAGCAGTGATGACCGGGACAGCATAGCCAAAAACATTCAGTACTTC.

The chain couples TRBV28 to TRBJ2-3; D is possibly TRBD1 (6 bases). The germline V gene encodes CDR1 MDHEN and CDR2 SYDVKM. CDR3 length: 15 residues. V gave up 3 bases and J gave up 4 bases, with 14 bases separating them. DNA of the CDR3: TGTGCCAGCAGTTTGACACAGGGTGGCCCAGATACGCAGTATTTT. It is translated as CASSLTQGGPDTQYF.

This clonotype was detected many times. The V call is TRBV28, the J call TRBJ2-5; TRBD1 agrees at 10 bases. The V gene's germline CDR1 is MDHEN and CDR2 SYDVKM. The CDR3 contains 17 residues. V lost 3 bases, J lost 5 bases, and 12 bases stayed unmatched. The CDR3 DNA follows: TGTGCCAGCAGTTTCTTCTTGAGGGGGGGACAGGGGGAGACCCAGTACTTC. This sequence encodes CASSFFLRGGQGETQYF. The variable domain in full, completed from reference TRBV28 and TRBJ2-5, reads DVKVTQSSRYLVKRTGEKVFLECVQDMDHENMFWYRQDPGLGLRLIYFSYDVKMKEKGDIPEGYSVSREKKERFSLILESASTNQTSMYLCASSFFLRGGQGETQYFGPGTRLLVL.

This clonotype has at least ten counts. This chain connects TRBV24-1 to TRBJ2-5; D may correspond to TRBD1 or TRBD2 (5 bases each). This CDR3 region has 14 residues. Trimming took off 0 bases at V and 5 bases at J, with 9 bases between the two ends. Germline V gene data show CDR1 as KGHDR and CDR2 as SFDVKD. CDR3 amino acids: CATSDLLGTETQYF. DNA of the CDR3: TGTGCCACCAGTGATTTGCTCGGGACGGAGACCCAGTACTTC.

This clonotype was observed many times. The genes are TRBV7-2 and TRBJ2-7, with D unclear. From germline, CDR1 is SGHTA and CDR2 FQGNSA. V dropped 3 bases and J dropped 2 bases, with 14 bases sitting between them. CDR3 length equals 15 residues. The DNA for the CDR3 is TGTGCCAGCAGCTTCGCCGGACCAGCCGCCTACGAGCAGTACTTC. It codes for CASSFAGPAAYEQYF.

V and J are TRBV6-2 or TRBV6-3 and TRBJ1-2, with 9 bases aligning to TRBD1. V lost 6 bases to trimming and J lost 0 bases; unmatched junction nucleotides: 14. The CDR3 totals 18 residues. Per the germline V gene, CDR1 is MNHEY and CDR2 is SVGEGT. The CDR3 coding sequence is TGTGCCAGCAGCTTCGGGGTGGACAGGGGCCTTACTAACTATGGCTACACCTTC. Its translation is CASSFGVDRGLTNYGYTF.

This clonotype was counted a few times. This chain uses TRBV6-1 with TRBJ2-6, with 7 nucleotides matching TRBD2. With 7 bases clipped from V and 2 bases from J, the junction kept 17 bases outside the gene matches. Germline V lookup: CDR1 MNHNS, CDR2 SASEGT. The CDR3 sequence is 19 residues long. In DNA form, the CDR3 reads TGTGCCAGCATCAAATCCCGCCACTCGGGGGGAACTGGGGCCAACGTCCTGACTTTC. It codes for CASIKSRHSGGTGANVLTF.

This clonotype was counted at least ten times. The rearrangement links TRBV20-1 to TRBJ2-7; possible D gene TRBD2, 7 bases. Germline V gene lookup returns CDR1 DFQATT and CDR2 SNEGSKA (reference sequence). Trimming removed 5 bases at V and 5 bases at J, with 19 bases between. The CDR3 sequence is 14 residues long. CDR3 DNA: TGCAGTGCTCGGAAGCCGTCGGGGGGCGACGAGCAGTACTTC. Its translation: CSARKPSGGDEQYF.

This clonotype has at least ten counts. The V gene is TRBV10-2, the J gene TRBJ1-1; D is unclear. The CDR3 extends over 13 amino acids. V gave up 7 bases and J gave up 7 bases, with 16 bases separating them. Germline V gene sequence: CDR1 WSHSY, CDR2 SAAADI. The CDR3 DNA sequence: TGCGCCAGCAATCCCCTCAACACACATGAAGCTTTCTTT. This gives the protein CASNPLNTHEAFF.

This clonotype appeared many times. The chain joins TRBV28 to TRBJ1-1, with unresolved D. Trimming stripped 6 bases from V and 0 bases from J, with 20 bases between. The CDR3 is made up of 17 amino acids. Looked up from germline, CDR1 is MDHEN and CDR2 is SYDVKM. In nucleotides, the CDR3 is TGTGCCAGCAGCCTACCCCTTGGTTTGTCGATGAACACTGAAGCTTTCTTT. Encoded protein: CASSLPLGLSMNTEAFF.

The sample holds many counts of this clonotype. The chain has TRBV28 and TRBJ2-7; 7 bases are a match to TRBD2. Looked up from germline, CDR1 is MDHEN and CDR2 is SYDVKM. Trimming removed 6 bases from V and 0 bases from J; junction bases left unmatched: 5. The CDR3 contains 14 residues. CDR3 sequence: CASRAGGSSYEQYF. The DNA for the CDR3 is TGTGCCAGCAGAGCGGGCGGGAGCTCCTACGAGCAGTACTTC.

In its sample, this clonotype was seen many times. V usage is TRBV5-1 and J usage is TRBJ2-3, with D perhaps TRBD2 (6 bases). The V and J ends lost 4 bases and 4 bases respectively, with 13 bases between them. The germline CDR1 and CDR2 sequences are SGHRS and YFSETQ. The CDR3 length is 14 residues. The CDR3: CASSVPTRADTQYF. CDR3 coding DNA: TGCGCCAGCAGCGTCCCGACTAGGGCAGATACGCAGTATTTT.

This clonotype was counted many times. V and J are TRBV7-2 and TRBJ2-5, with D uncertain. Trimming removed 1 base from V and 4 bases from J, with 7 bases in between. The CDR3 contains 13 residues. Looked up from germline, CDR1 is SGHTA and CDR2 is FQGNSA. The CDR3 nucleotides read TGTGCCAGCAGCTTAGTCGGCGGAGAGACCCAGTACTTC. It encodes CASSLVGGETQYF.

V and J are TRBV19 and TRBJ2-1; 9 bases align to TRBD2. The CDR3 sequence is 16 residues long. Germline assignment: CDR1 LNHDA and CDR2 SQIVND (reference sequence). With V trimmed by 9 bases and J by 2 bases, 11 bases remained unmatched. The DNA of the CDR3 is TGTGCCAGCCATAATAGGGGCGGGGGGGCCTACAATGAGCAGTTCTTC. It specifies CASHNRGGGAYNEQFF.

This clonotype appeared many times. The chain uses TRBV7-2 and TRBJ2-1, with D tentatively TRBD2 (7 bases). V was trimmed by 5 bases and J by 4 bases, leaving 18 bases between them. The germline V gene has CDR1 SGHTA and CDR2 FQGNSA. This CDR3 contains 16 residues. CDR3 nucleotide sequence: TGTGCCAGCAGCCTGGGGGCGGGGGAAGTGTACAATGAGCAGTTCTTC. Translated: CASSLGAGEVYNEQFF.

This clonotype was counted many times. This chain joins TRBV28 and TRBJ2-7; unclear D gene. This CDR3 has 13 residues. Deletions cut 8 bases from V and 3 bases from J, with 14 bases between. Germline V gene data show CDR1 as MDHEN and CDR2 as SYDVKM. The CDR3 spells CASRASPSYEQYF. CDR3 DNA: TGTGCCAGCCGGGCGTCCCCAAGCTACGAGCAGTACTTC.

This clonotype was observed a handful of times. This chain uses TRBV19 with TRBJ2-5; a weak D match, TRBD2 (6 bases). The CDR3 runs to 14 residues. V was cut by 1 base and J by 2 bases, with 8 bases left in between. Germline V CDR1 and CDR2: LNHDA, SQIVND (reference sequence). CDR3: CASSIGGVQETQYF. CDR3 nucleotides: TGTGCCAGTAGTATAGGGGGGGTGCAAGAGACCCAGTACTTC.

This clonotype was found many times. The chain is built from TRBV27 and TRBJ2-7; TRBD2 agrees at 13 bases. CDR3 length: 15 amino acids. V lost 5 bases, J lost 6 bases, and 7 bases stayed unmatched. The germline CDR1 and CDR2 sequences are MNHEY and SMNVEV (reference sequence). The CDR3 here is CASSLGLAGVAEQYF. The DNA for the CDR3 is TGTGCCAGCAGTCTCGGACTAGCGGGGGTCGCCGAGCAGTACTTC.

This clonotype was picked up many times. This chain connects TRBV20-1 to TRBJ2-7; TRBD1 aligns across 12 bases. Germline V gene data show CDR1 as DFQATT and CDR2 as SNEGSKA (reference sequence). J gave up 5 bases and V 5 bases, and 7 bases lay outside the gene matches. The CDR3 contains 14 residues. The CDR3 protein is CSALSGTGGHEQYF. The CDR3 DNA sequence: TGCAGTGCTCTCTCCGGGACAGGGGGCCACGAGCAGTACTTC.

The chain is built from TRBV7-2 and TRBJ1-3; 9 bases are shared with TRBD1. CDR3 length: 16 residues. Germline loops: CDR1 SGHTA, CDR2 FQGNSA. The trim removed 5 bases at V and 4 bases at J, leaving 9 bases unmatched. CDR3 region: CASSAGWTGAGNTIYF. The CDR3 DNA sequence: TGTGCCAGCAGCGCCGGTTGGACAGGGGCCGGAAACACCATATATTTT.

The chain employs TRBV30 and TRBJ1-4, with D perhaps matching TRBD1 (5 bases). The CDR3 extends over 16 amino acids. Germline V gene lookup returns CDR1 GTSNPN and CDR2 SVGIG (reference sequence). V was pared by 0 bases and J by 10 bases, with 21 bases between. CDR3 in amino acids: CAWSVRETARPGKLFF. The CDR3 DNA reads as TGTGCCTGGAGTGTACGTGAGACAGCTAGGCCCGGAAAACTGTTTTTT.

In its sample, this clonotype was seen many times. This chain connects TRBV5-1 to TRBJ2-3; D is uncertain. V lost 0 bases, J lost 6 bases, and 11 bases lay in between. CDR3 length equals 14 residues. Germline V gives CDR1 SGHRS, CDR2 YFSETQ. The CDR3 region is CASSLEQLTDTQYF. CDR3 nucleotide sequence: TGCGCCAGCAGCTTGGAACAGCTCACGGATACGCAGTATTTT.

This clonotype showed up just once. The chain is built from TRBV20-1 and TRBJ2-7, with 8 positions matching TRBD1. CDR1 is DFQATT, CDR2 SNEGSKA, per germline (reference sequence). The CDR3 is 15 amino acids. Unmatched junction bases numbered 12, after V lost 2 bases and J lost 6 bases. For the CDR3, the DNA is TGCAGTGCTAGACCGGACAGGGACTCCGTGGGCGAGCAGTACTTC. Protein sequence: CSARPDRDSVGEQYF.

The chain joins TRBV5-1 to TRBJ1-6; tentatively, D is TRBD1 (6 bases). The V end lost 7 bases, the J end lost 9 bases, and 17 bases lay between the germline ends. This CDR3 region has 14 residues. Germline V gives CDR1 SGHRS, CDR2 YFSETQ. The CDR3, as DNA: TGCGCCAGCTCCGATCGGACAGACCTTTCACCCCTCCACTTT. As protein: CASSDRTDLSPLHF.